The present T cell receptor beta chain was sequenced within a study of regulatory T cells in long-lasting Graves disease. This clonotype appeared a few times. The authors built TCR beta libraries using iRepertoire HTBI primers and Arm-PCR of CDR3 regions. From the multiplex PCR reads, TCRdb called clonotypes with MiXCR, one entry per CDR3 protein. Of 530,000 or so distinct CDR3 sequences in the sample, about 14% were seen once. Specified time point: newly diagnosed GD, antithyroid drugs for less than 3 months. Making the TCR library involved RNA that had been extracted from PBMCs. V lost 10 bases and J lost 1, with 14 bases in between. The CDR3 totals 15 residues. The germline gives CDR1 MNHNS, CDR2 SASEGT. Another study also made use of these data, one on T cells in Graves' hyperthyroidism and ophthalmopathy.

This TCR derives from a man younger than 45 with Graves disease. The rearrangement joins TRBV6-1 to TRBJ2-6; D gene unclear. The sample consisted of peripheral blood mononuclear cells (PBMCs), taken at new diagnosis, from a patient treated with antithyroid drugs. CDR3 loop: CATSVVWSGANVLTF. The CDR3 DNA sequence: TGTGCCACCTCCGTTGTTTGGTCTGGGGCCAACGTCCTGACTTTC.